This T cell receptor (beta chain) was documented in a study of blood T cell repertoires in COVID-19. Background on the study: Some COVID-19 samples were acute and others convalescent; all came from the United States, Italy and Spain. T cells, B-cell-depleted T cells, or PBMCs supplied cDNA or gDNA.

Recruited during active infection, patients (from Seattle) were subsequently followed longitudinally. This CDR3 is built from 20 residues. Original processing notes: Amplification with reference gene primers provided the estimates of nucleated cell counts. The method was immunoSEQ multiplex PCR; TCRdb's version includes in-frame clones alone and lacks a portion of them. The DNA was the basis for D and trimming; V, J and clone size are from that table. This sample yields over 100,000 clones, of which approximately 90% are seen a single time; approximately 4.3% belongs to the top ten. The sample taken for sequencing was peripheral blood. This chain connects TRBV21-1 to TRBJ2-3; TRBD2, the table's D call, was not compared with the DNA. TRBV21-1 is shown as a pseudogene. The receptor comes from a man between 60 and 75 years old with COVID-19, enrolled during active disease. CDR3 bases: TGTGCCAGCAGCACAACCCCGGGACTAGCGGGGCCTACTAGCACAGATACGCAGTATTTT. This sequence encodes CASSTTPGLAGPTSTDTQYF.